This is a list of T cell receptor beta chains from one sample in a study of cytomegalovirus exposure and HLA in healthy donors. Using immunoSEQ multiplex PCR, the repertoire was profiled, and TCRdb retains in-frame clones only, with some absent. This table holds around 120,000 clones, about 73% found once. The sequencing input was PBMCs. The source of these receptors is a middle-aged woman in good health and CMV-seronegative. The CDR3 runs from the conserved cysteine through the conserved F or W. Each record gives: J gene, V gene, CDR3 protein.

TRBJ1-1 TRBV10-3 CAVRTGNTEAFF
TRBJ1-1 TRBV9 CASSPGGHQGLRAFF
TRBJ1-3 TRBV7-2 CASSLVQGNTIYF
TRBJ2-1 TRBV28 CASSLYASGYNEQFF
TRBJ2-7 TRBV19 CASTPGTGRMKYEQYF
TRBJ2-1 TRBV7-6 CASSLGSAEYNEQFF
. TRBV5-1 CASSSPGDEQYF
TRBJ1-2 TRBV7-9 CASSRGGDRGPDYTF
TRBJ1-2 TRBV15 CATSRGEFYGYTF
TRBJ2-5 TRBV6-1 CASSQAGIRETQYF
TRBJ1-4 TRBV10-1 CASSEAGSGDEELFF
TRBJ2-5 TRBV19 CASSIHSEETQYF
TRBJ1-1 TRBV5-5 CASSWRQNTEAFF
TRBJ2-5 TRBV10-3 CAISGGELETQYF
TRBJ1-1 TRBV18 CASSGDRATEAFF
TRBJ2-1 TRBV28 CASTVGGANYNEQFF
TRBJ1-5 TRBV5-6 CASSTNQGQGPQHF
TRBJ2-3 TRBV4-1 CASSHGTGETVLHTDTQYF
TRBJ1-2 TRBV7-9 CSSSDDLGGDGYTF
TRBJ2-3 TRBV19 CASSPSGDSDTQYF
TRBJ2-1 TRBV18 CASSPPGLAGYNEQFF
TRBJ1-2 TRBV28 CAIAQQLRGAYGYTF
TRBJ2-7 TRBV7-9 CASSLPGLFAYEQCF
TRBJ2-2 TRBV19 CASSVDSDTGELFF
. TRBV2 CANPPLADSYEQYF
TRBJ1-2 TRBV7-9 CASSSPGRGHSNYGYTF
TRBJ2-7 TRBV4-2 CASSNAVAGGRTYEQYF
TRBJ1-3 TRBV7-2 CASSLRESSGNTIYF
TRBJ2-7 TRBV28 CASSLSGNSYEQYF